This T cell receptor (beta chain) was documented in a study of cytotoxic CD8 clonotypes in ibrutinib-treated CLL. Study-level information: Responses comprised some 24 partial and 2 complete; at median approximately six years, around 15 remained remitted and about 12 progressed.

About this clone itself: Its antigen is as yet unknown.

Study-wide results and limits: On treatment, the uncommon public clonotypes contracted or remained stable. Clonality, elevated at ibrutinib response, dropped back toward baseline at progression.

This CDR3 comprises 18 residues. Looked up from germline, CDR1 is SGHTA and CDR2 is FQGNSA. Deletions cut 1 base from V and 0 bases from J, with 16 bases between. The assay was immunoSEQ multiplex PCR, and TCRdb's table has in-frame clones only and misses some. The profile shows 150,000 to 200,000 clones, about 88% of them singletons. The input for sequencing was PBMCs, taken at disease progression, from a patient treated with ibrutinib. The V gene is TRBV7-2, the J gene TRBJ1-5, with D unresolved. This clonotype originated in a human donor with chronic lymphocytic leukemia. The DNA for the CDR3 is TGTGCCAGCAGCTTAGAGCGGAGGAACAGCTATAGCAATCAGCCCCAGCATTTT. Protein product: CASSLERRNSYSNQPQHF.